These 32 T cell receptor beta chains were all obtained from the same sample, sequenced in a study of T cells in localized non-small cell lung cancer. Some clones are missing from TCRdb's copy, which holds only in-frame ones; the method was immunoSEQ multiplex PCR. The data show 25,000 to 35,000 clones, 80% to 95% seen once. Sample: peripheral blood, taken before any cancer treatment. The source of these receptors is a female donor of 60 years or more with stage I lung adenocarcinoma.

The chain links TRBV6-6 to TRBJ1-1, with D possibly TRBD1 on 5 matching bases. The germline CDR1 and CDR2 sequences are MNHNY and SVGAGI (reference sequence). Trimming removed 6 bases from V and 0 bases from J, with 5 bases in between. CDR3 size: 12 residues. CDR3 protein: CASRTVNTEAFF. CDR3 DNA: TGTGCCAGCAGGACAGTGAACACTGAAGCTTTCTTT.

The genes are TRBV4-1 and TRBJ2-1, with D perhaps TRBD1 (5 bases). The CDR3 contains 17 residues. CDR1 is MGHRA, CDR2 YSYEKL, per germline. The V end lost 1 base, the J end lost 3 bases, and 16 bases lay between the germline ends. The CDR3 region has the DNA TGCGCCAGCAGCCAAGGGCTGCTGGGGCCCCACTACAATGAGCAGTTCTTC. Protein product: CASSQGLLGPHYNEQFF.

Here the CDR3 reads CATRLGPSYEQYF. The CDR3 coding sequence is TGCGCGACCCGACTAGGGCCGTCCTACGAGCAGTACTTC. The chain recombines TRBV10-1 with TRBJ2-7; D may be TRBD2 (6 bases). This CDR3 region has 13 residues. Looked up from germline, CDR1 is WNHNN and CDR2 is SYGVQD (reference sequence).

The CDR3 coding sequence is TGTGCCAGCATTGGCGGGACAGGGGGTGTTGAGCAGTTCTTC. This sequence encodes CASIGGTGGVEQFF. The V and J genes are TRBV7-9 and TRBJ2-1; 11 nucleotides match TRBD1. Looked up from germline, CDR1 is SEHNR and CDR2 is FQNEAQ (reference sequence). Trimming took 7 bases from V and 9 from J; bases not matched to a gene: 8. There are 14 residues in the CDR3.

V gene TRBV27 combines with J gene TRBJ1-3; 8 bases fit TRBD1. Germline lookup yields CDR1 MNHEY and CDR2 SMNVEV (reference sequence). This CDR3 has 15 amino acids. The trim removed 6 bases at V and 4 bases at J, leaving 8 bases unmatched. The CDR3 sequence: CASSPSRTGGNTIYF. The CDR3, as DNA: TGTGCCAGCAGCCCTAGCCGGACAGGGGGAAACACCATATATTTT.

V gene TRBV19 combines with J gene TRBJ1-3, with D tentatively TRBD1 (5 bases). The CDR3 runs to 15 residues. The ends were cut back, 8 bases at V and 4 bases at J, with 18 bases in the middle. Germline values: CDR1 LNHDA, CDR2 SQIVND (reference sequence). The CDR3 sequence: CASRNQGRSGNTIYF. CDR3 nucleotides: TGTGCCAGTCGGAACCAGGGCCGTTCAGGAAACACCATATATTTT.

This clone was counted a single time. The chain has TRBV7-3 and TRBJ1-2; perhaps TRBD1 as D (6 bases). V lost 8 bases and J lost 3, with 19 bases in between. This CDR3 has 15 residues. Germline V lookup: CDR1 SGHTA, CDR2 FQGTGA. The CDR3 DNA reads TGTGCCAGCCAAAAACGCCTACAGGGCGACTATGGCTACACCTTC. It translates to CASQKRLQGDYGYTF.

This clone was recorded only once. This rearrangement joins TRBV29-1 to TRBJ2-1; D might be TRBD1 (6 bases). The germline V gene has CDR1 SQVTM and CDR2 ANQGSEA. Trimming cost V 7 bases and J 0 bases, with 13 bases left between them. The CDR3 has 14 amino acids. CDR3 sequence reads: CSGTVSSSYNEQFF. The CDR3 DNA reads as TGCAGCGGGACAGTATCTAGCTCCTACAATGAGCAGTTCTTC.

CDR3 protein: CASSERLVNTGELFF. For the CDR3, the DNA is TGTGCCAGCAGCGAGCGGTTAGTGAACACCGGGGAGCTGTTTTTT. The chain employs TRBV5-5 and TRBJ2-2; weak D call: TRBD2 (5 bases). CDR1 is SGHKS and CDR2 is YYEKEE in the germline V gene (reference sequence). The CDR3 totals 15 residues. The V end lost 4 bases, the J end lost 1 base, and 11 bases lay between the germline ends.

V usage is TRBV21-1 and J usage is TRBJ1-5. TRBV21-1 corresponds to a pseudogene. CDR3 length: 11 residues. CDR3 DNA sequence: TGTGCCAGCAGGACTAATCAGCCCCAGCATTTT. Translation gives CASRTNQPQHF.

This clone was seen once. The chain recombines TRBV9 with TRBJ1-2, with D possibly TRBD1 on 5 matching bases. The CDR3 extends over 17 amino acids. Germline CDR1 is SGDLS and CDR2 is YYNGEE. Trimming took off 0 bases at V and 5 bases at J, with 20 bases between the two ends. CDR3 sequence: CASSVAFDGQREYGYTF. The CDR3 coding sequence is TGTGCCAGCAGCGTAGCTTTCGACGGACAAAGAGAATATGGCTACACCTTC.

The rearrangement links TRBV19 to TRBJ1-1; D gene unclear. Trimming stripped 2 bases from V and 6 bases from J, with 16 bases between. In germline, CDR1 is LNHDA, CDR2 SQIVND (reference sequence). The CDR3 runs 15 residues. CDR3 loop: CASSILGRLGSEAFF. The CDR3 region has the DNA TGTGCCAGTAGTATATTGGGGAGGCTGGGATCTGAAGCTTTCTTT. The variable domain in full, completed from reference TRBV19 and TRBJ1-1, reads DGGITQSPKYLFRKEGQNVTLSCEQNLNHDAMYWYRQDPGQGLRLIYYSQIVNDFQKGDIAEGYSVSREKKESFPLTVTSAQKNPTAFYLCASSILGRLGSEAFFGQGTRLTVV.

The chain links TRBV7-2 to TRBJ1-5, with TRBD1 identical over 7 bases. The CDR3 sequence is 16 residues long. Germline trimming cut 6 bases from V and 9 bases from J; bases unmatched to any gene: 17. The germline gives CDR1 SGHTA, CDR2 FQGNSA. For the CDR3, the DNA is TGTGCCAGCAGGATCTGGGGCTCACAGGGGATGGGGCCCCAGCATTTT. Its translation: CASRIWGSQGMGPQHF.

This sequence joins TRBV6-4 and TRBJ1-5; D is unresolved. V was pared by 4 bases and J by 4 bases, with 8 bases between. CDR3 length: 13 residues. Germline values: CDR1 MRHNA, CDR2 SNTAGT. Here the CDR3 DNA reads TGTGCCAGCAGTGTGCAGGAGAATCAGCCCCAGCATTTT. As protein: CASSVQENQPQHF.

This clone has just a few counts. The chain uses TRBV19 and TRBJ1-1; D unresolved. This CDR3 comprises 13 residues. Germline V CDR1 and CDR2: LNHDA, SQIVND (reference sequence). The ends were cut back, 4 bases at V and 4 bases at J, with 10 bases in the middle. The CDR3 reads CASSTGRGTEAFF. CDR3 bases: TGTGCCAGTAGTACGGGGAGAGGCACTGAAGCTTTCTTT.

This clone was recorded once. The V gene is TRBV7-2, the J gene TRBJ2-1, with 7 bases lining up with TRBD1. V shed 5 bases and J 7 bases; nucleotides not matched to a gene: 11. The CDR3 contains 15 residues. Germline values: CDR1 SGHTA, CDR2 FQGNSA. The DNA of the CDR3 is TGTGCCAGCAGCCAGGGACAGTCTAAAAGAAATGAGCAGTTCTTC. Amino acids: CASSQGQSKRNEQFF.

The gene calls are TRBV2 and TRBJ2-7; TRBD2 agrees at 9 bases. From germline, CDR1 is SNHLY and CDR2 FYNNEI. The CDR3 runs to 14 residues. The V and J ends lost 5 bases and 0 bases, in that order; junction bases with no gene match: 2. The CDR3 coding sequence is TGTGCCAGCAGTCCAGCGGGGGGCTCCTACGAGCAGTACTTC. It translates to CASSPAGGSYEQYF.

The rearrangement uses TRBV28 and TRBJ2-6; no clear D gene. Trimming cost V 7 bases and J 0 bases, with 1 base left between them. Germline lookup yields CDR1 MDHEN and CDR2 SYDVKM. The CDR3 totals 12 residues. The DNA for the CDR3 is TGTGCCAGCACCTCTGGGGCCAACGTCCTGACTTTC. This encodes CASTSGANVLTF.

The J gene is TRBJ2-1, the V gene TRBV4-1, with a possible D match to TRBD1 (5 bases). Germline loops: CDR1 MGHRA, CDR2 YSYEKL. CDR3 length: 14 residues. The V end was cut by 4 bases, the J end by 5 bases, with 12 bases between. The CDR3 protein is CASSPLTANNEQFF. The CDR3 DNA reads as TGCGCCAGCAGCCCACTGACAGCGAACAATGAGCAGTTCTTC.

V is TRBV4-1 and J is TRBJ2-7; tentatively, D is TRBD1 (6 bases). The CDR3 sequence is 17 residues long. Looked up from germline, CDR1 is MGHRA and CDR2 is YSYEKL. V was shortened by 1 base and J by 2 bases, with 18 bases between the two germline ends. The CDR3 coding sequence is TGCGCCAGCAGCCAAGTGGGGCAGGGGAGTCGGGCCTACGAGCAGTACTTC. This sequence encodes CASSQVGQGSRAYEQYF.

The chain joins TRBV15 to TRBJ2-7, with a possible D match to TRBD1 (5 bases). The germline V and J ends were trimmed by 6 bases and 2 bases, with 14 bases remaining between them. This CDR3 is built from 14 residues. The germline V gene has CDR1 LNHNV and CDR2 YYDKDF (reference sequence). CDR3 sequence (DNA): TGTGCCACCAGAAAAGGGGCAGACCCCTACGAGCAGTACTTC. Amino acids: CATRKGADPYEQYF. The full variable domain, with the rest looked up from reference TRBV15 and TRBJ2-7, is DAMVIQNPRYQVTQFGKPVTLSCSQTLNHNVMYWYQQKSSQAPKLLFHYYDKDFNNEADTPDNFQSRRPNTSFCFLDIRSPGLGDTAMYLCATRKGADPYEQYFGPGTRLTVT.

The chain links TRBV27 to TRBJ2-5; D is possibly TRBD1 (6 bases). The J call is uncertain, as TRBJ2-7 better fits the DNA end. The germline gives CDR1 MNHEY, CDR2 SMNVEV (reference sequence). The CDR3 is 16 amino acids. The CDR3 protein is CASSSADRTTSYEQYF. The CDR3 DNA follows: TGTGCCAGCAGTTCAGCCGACAGGACCACTTCCTACGAGCAGTACTTC.

This clone occurred a few times. The rearrangement links TRBV6-4 to TRBJ1-2, with 9 bases that match TRBD1. Looked up from germline, CDR1 is MRHNA and CDR2 is SNTAGT. This CDR3 region has 13 residues. J gave up 6 bases and V 6 bases, and 5 bases lay outside the gene matches. The CDR3 DNA reads as TGTGCCAGCAGCCGGACAGGGGAGAATGGCTACACCTTC. It translates to CASSRTGENGYTF.

In this sample, this clone turned up once. The chain joins TRBV18 to TRBJ2-1; D is unresolved. V gave up 4 bases and J gave up 7 bases, with 11 bases separating them. This CDR3 is 13 amino acids long. In germline, CDR1 is KGHSH, CDR2 LQKENI. The CDR3 loop is CASSQSTANEQFF. CDR3 sequence (DNA): TGTGCCAGCTCACAGAGTACGGCAAATGAGCAGTTCTTC.

This clone was seen just once. The J gene is TRBJ2-5, the V gene TRBV2, with D hard to call. Per the germline V gene, CDR1 is SNHLY and CDR2 is FYNNEI. Trimming took 7 bases from V and 7 from J, leaving 22 bases between them. The length of the CDR3 is 15 residues. The CDR3: CASIPRRVEAATQYF. The CDR3 DNA reads TGTGCCAGCATCCCCAGAAGGGTTGAGGCCGCGACCCAGTACTTC.

The V and J genes are TRBV5-6 and TRBJ2-1, with 8 nucleotides matching TRBD2. The germline CDR1 and CDR2 sequences are SGHDT and YYEEEE. The length of the CDR3 is 16 residues. The junction had 10 bases not matched to a gene; V was cut back by 3 bases and J by 5 bases. The CDR3 reads CASSSLRAGGNNEQFF. The CDR3, as DNA: TGTGCCAGCAGCTCCTTGAGGGCGGGGGGCAACAATGAGCAGTTCTTC.

The chain carries TRBV11-2 and TRBJ2-1, with unresolved D. With 2 bases removed from V and 5 bases from J, the gap between germline ends came to 7 bases. The CDR3 runs to 13 residues. Germline V CDR1 and CDR2: SGHAT, FQNNGV. The CDR3 DNA reads TGTGCCAGCAGCTTACAAGGTAACAATGAGCAGTTCTTC. Amino acid sequence: CASSLQGNNEQFF.

The chain employs TRBV28 and TRBJ2-3, with D unresolved. The CDR3 is 12 residues long. V shed 5 bases and J shed 0 bases, with 3 bases lying between them. CDR1 is MDHEN, CDR2 SYDVKM, per germline. The CDR3 DNA reads TGTGCCAGCAGTCTGAGCACAGATACGCAGTATTTT. This gives the protein CASSLSTDTQYF. Based on the CDR3 plus reference TRBV28 and TRBJ2-3, the full variable domain is DVKVTQSSRYLVKRTGEKVFLECVQDMDHENMFWYRQDPGLGLRLIYFSYDVKMKEKGDIPEGYSVSREKKERFSLILESASTNQTSMYLCASSLSTDTQYFGPGTRLTVL.

The chain joins TRBV6-5 to TRBJ1-1; D is ambiguous. Germline assignment: CDR1 MNHEY and CDR2 SVGAGI. Trimming left V 0 bases short and J 0 bases short, with 8 bases between. CDR3 length: 15 amino acids. The CDR3, as DNA: TGTGCCAGCAGTTACTCGATACAGTTGAACACTGAAGCTTTCTTT. Translating it yields CASSYSIQLNTEAFF.

The chain combines TRBV2 with TRBJ2-2, with D unclear. Germline CDR1 and CDR2: SNHLY and FYNNEI. This CDR3 has 17 amino acids. V was shortened by 2 bases and J by 1 base, with 14 bases between the two germline ends. The CDR3 here is CASSELIGLGNTGELFF. CDR3 nucleotide sequence: TGTGCCAGCAGTGAACTAATAGGATTGGGGAACACCGGGGAGCTGTTTTTT. Filled out from reference TRBV2 and TRBJ2-2, the complete variable domain reads EPEVTQTPSHQVTQMGQEVILRCVPISNHLYFYWYRQILGQKVEFLVSFYNNEISEKSEIFDDQFSVERPDGSNFTLKIRSTKLEDSAMYFCASSELIGLGNTGELFFGEGSRLTVL.

The chain carries TRBV5-6 and TRBJ2-7; 8 bases align to TRBD1. Trimming cost V 0 bases and J 5 bases; bases outside gene matches: 7. The CDR3 length is 15 residues. Germline V gives CDR1 SGHDT, CDR2 YYEEEE. CDR3 coding DNA: TGTGCCAGCAGCTTGGTGGACAGGGTAGGAGACGAGCAGTACTTC. It is translated as CASSLVDRVGDEQYF. The whole variable domain, remainder taken from reference TRBV5-6 and TRBJ2-7, is DAGVTQSPTHLIKTRGQQVTLRCSPKSGHDTVSWYQQALGQGPQFIFQYYEEEERQRGNFPDRFSGHQFPNYSSELNVNALLLGDSALYLCASSLVDRVGDEQYFGPGTRLTVT.

The rearrangement joins TRBV6-1 to TRBJ2-5; D gene ambiguous. The CDR3 extends over 14 amino acids. CDR1 MNHNS and CDR2 SASEGT come from the germline V gene. V was trimmed by 4 bases and J by 0 bases, leaving 9 bases between them. CDR3 in DNA: TGTGCCAGCAGTGTACGACCAAACCAAGAGACCCAGTACTTC. Translating gives CASSVRPNQETQYF.